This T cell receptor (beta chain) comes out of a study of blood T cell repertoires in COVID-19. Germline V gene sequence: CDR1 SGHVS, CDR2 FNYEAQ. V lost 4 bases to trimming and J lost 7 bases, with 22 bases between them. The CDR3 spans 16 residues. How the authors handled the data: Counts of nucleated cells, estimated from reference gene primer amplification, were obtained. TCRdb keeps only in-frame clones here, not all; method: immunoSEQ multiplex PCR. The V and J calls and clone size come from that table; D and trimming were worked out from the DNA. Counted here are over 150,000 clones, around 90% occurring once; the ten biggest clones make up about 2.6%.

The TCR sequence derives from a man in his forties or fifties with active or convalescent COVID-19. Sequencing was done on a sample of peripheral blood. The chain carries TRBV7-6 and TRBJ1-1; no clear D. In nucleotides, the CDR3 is TGTGCCAGCAGCTCGCCTTACGTCAGTGGGCGAAGTGAAGCTTTCTTT. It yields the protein CASSSPYVSGRSEAFF.